The 18 T cell receptor beta chains in this list originate from one sample, sequenced in a study of shared clonotypes between healthy human individuals. Libraries were prepared by immunoSEQ multiplex PCR; TCRdb keeps only in-frame clonotypes and omits some of them. The sample has around 2.5 million clones; roughly 93% are singletons. The sample was naive CD4+ T cells from PBMCs. Sample subset: CD45RA+ positively selected. Receptor source: a man younger than 35 in good health. Some clones in this sample may be carry-over from other donors' samples.

V usage is TRBV25-1 and J usage is TRBJ1-6, with D unresolved. The V end was cut by 0 bases, the J end by 0 bases, with 6 bases between. The CDR3 runs 16 residues. CDR1 MGHDK and CDR2 SYGVNS come from the germline V gene. The CDR3 here is CASSEYGRSYNSPLHF. CDR3 bases: TGTGCCAGCAGTGAATACGGACGCTCCTATAATTCACCCCTCCACTTT.

In this sample, this clone turned up once. The V gene is TRBV19, the J gene TRBJ1-1; perhaps TRBD1 as D (6 bases). Germline V gene lookup returns CDR1 LNHDA and CDR2 SQIVND (reference sequence). The CDR3 extends over 15 amino acids. V was cut by 6 bases and J by 1 base, with 15 bases left in between. The CDR3 protein is CASSLNGQTNTEAFF. In DNA form, the CDR3 reads TGTGCCAGTAGCCTGAATGGACAGACGAACACTGAAGCTTTCTTT. The entire variable domain, with the rest obtained from reference TRBV19 and TRBJ1-1, is as follows: DGGITQSPKYLFRKEGQNVTLSCEQNLNHDAMYWYRQDPGQGLRLIYYSQIVNDFQKGDIAEGYSVSREKKESFPLTVTSAQKNPTAFYLCASSLNGQTNTEAFFGQGTRLTVV.

This chain joins TRBV18 and TRBJ2-7; weak D call: TRBD1 (6 bases). This CDR3 is 13 amino acids long. Germline lookup yields CDR1 KGHSH and CDR2 LQKENI. The V and J ends lost 1 base and 5 bases respectively, with 9 bases between them. The CDR3 sequence is CASSPLSGDEQYF. The CDR3 DNA sequence: TGTGCCAGCTCACCACTGTCAGGGGACGAGCAGTACTTC.

The rearrangement joins TRBV10-3 to TRBJ2-5; a possible D gene is TRBD1 (6 bases). CDR3 length equals 15 residues. V was pared by 4 bases and J by 2 bases, with 14 bases between. Germline-derived CDR1 and CDR2 are ENHRY and SYGVKD. The CDR3 loop is CAISGPGQKQETQYF. CDR3 DNA: TGTGCCATCAGTGGACCAGGACAGAAACAAGAGACCCAGTACTTC.

This chain connects TRBV5-1 to TRBJ1-1, with 7 nucleotides matching TRBD1. CDR1 and CDR2 from the germline V gene are SGHRS and YFSETQ. Germline trimming cut 4 bases from V and 4 bases from J; bases unmatched to any gene: 4. This CDR3 has 13 amino acids. DNA of the CDR3: TGCGCCAGCAGCCCGACAGGGCGCACTGAAGCTTTCTTT. This codes for CASSPTGRTEAFF.

This rearrangement joins TRBV28 to TRBJ1-2; D might be TRBD1 (5 bases). CDR3 size: 12 residues. V was pared by 5 bases and J by 14 bases, with 18 bases between. In germline, CDR1 is MDHEN, CDR2 SYDVKM. The CDR3 loop reads CASSSRDRARTF. In nucleotides, the CDR3 is TGTGCCAGCAGTAGCCGGGACCGGGCTAGGACCTTC.

J is TRBJ2-1 and V is TRBV7-9; tentatively, D is TRBD1 (6 bases). In germline, CDR1 is SEHNR, CDR2 FQNEAQ (reference sequence). The CDR3 covers 14 residues. Trimming stripped 4 bases from V and 10 bases from J, with 17 bases between. This CDR3 is CASSSLGANVEQFF. The DNA for the CDR3 is TGTGCCAGCAGCTCTTTGGGGGCGAATGTCGAGCAGTTCTTC.

The gene calls are TRBV7-9 and TRBJ1-2; 8 positions agree with TRBD1. CDR3 size: 13 residues. CDR1 SEHNR and CDR2 FQNEAQ come from the germline V gene (reference sequence). The V gene end was trimmed by 6 bases and the J gene end by 2 bases; junction bases not matched to a gene: 2. Written as DNA, the CDR3 is TGTGCCAGCAGGGACAGGGTGAACTATGGCTACACCTTC. Translation gives CASRDRVNYGYTF.

The J gene is TRBJ1-5, the V gene TRBV5-6; maybe TRBD1 (6 bases). Germline V gene data show CDR1 as SGHDT and CDR2 as YYEEEE. V lost 4 bases, J lost 0 bases, and 11 bases lay in between. The CDR3 sequence is 15 residues long. The CDR3: CASSLADSSNQPQHF. Here the CDR3 DNA reads TGTGCCAGCAGCCTGGCGGACAGTAGCAATCAGCCCCAGCATTTT.

This clone occurred once. The chain is built from TRBV7-3 and TRBJ1-2; 8 nucleotides line up with TRBD1. V shed 5 bases, J shed 7 bases, and the junction held 12 bases outside the gene matches. The CDR3 has 15 residues. Germline assignment: CDR1 SGHTA and CDR2 FQGTGA. The CDR3 spells CASSPRMTGVFGYTF. In nucleotides, the CDR3 is TGTGCCAGCAGCCCTCGCATGACAGGGGTTTTTGGCTACACCTTC.

In regard to this clone: The sample carries other DNA sequences with the same CDR3. CDR3 bases: TGTGCCAGCAGTTCCGGGGGGGGCTCCTACAATGAGCAGTTCTTC. It yields the protein CASSSGGGSYNEQFF. The chain is built from TRBV27 and TRBJ2-1, with 8 bases that match TRBD2. In germline, CDR1 is MNHEY, CDR2 SMNVEV (reference sequence). V lost 4 bases, J lost 0 bases, and 2 bases stayed unmatched. The CDR3 is made up of 15 amino acids.

This sequence joins TRBV6-6 and TRBJ1-4, with a weak D call TRBD1 (6 bases). The length of the CDR3 is 14 residues. V was trimmed by 7 bases and J by 5 bases, leaving 14 bases between them. Germline V gene sequence: CDR1 MNHNY, CDR2 SVGAGI (reference sequence). The CDR3, as DNA: TGTGCCAGCATGTATGGCAGGGGAAATGAAAAACTGTTTTTT. It encodes CASMYGRGNEKLFF.

The V call is TRBV7-6, the J call TRBJ2-5; 10 bases are shared with TRBD2. This CDR3 region has 15 residues. Germline CDR1 SGHVS, CDR2 FNYEAQ. V lost 5 bases to trimming and J lost 4 bases; unmatched junction nucleotides: 7. The DNA of the CDR3 is TGTGCCAGCAGCCCACGTGGACTAGCGGCAGAGACCCAGTACTTC. This codes for CASSPRGLAAETQYF. The full variable domain, in which reference TRBV7-6 and TRBJ2-5 provide the parts outside the CDR3, is GAGVSQSPRYKVTKRGQDVALRCDPISGHVSLYWYRQALGQGPEFLTYFNYEAQQDKSGLPNDRFSAERPEGSISTLTIQRTEQRDSAMYRCASSPRGLAAETQYFGPGTRLLVL.

In its sample, this clone was seen once. This sequence joins TRBV7-7 and TRBJ2-3; TRBD2 is a possible D gene (6 bases). The CDR3 covers 16 residues. Germline lookup yields CDR1 SSHAT and CDR2 FNYEAQ (reference sequence). V dropped 2 bases and J dropped 0 bases, with 12 bases sitting between them. The CDR3 bases are TGTGCCAGCAGCTTACGAGCGGGTATTAGCACAGATACGCAGTATTTT. It specifies CASSLRAGISTDTQYF.

J is TRBJ2-3 and V is TRBV5-1; no definite D call. The V gene lost 0 bases and the J gene lost 2 bases, with 13 bases spanning the gap. This CDR3 spans 16 amino acids. The germline gives CDR1 SGHRS, CDR2 YFSETQ. The CDR3 DNA reads TGCGCCAGCAGCTTGGAGGCGCTAGGTTCCACAGATACGCAGTATTTT. Amino acids: CASSLEALGSTDTQYF.

In this sample, this clone turned up a few times. This sample also contains other DNA sequences that code for the same CDR3. The genes are TRBV28 and TRBJ1-1; D not resolved. CDR3 length: 12 amino acids. The germline V gene encodes CDR1 MDHEN and CDR2 SYDVKM. V lost 6 bases and J lost 5, with 10 bases in between. For the CDR3, the DNA is TGTGCCAGCAGCCTTAGGTGGACTGAAGCTTTCTTT. This gives the protein CASSLRWTEAFF.

A word on this clone: Germline is not matched at one junction end, which may reflect a read error. This chain joins TRBV27 and TRBJ1-1; 7 bases map to TRBD1. The V gene's germline CDR1 is MNHEY and CDR2 SMNVEV (reference sequence). The CDR3 contains 14 residues. CDR3 sequence (DNA): TGTGCCAGCAGTAGGACAGGACCTTGGACTGAGGCTTTCTTT. Amino acid sequence: CASSRTGPWTEAFF.

This clone was seen only once. The V call is TRBV20-1, the J call TRBJ1-1; D not resolved. This CDR3 comprises 11 residues. Per germline, CDR1 DFQATT and CDR2 SNEGSKA (reference sequence). Trimming stripped 4 bases from V and 10 bases from J, with 13 bases between. The CDR3 nucleotides are TGCAGTGCTAAGGACCTACTGGGAGCTTTCTTT. Translated, it gives CSAKDLLGAFF.